These 5 T cell receptor beta chains were sequenced from one sample in a study of shared clonotypes between healthy human individuals. The repertoire was sequenced with immunoSEQ multiplex PCR; TCRdb's copy has only in-frame clones and lacks some. The repertoire holds fewer than 3 million clones, under 95% seen once, with around 0.4% in the top ten. Sequencing was performed on naive CD4+ T cells from PBMCs. Described subset: CD45RA+ positively selected. The receptors stem from a man younger than 35 in good health. Some clones in this sample may be carry-over from other donors' samples.

This clone appeared once. This sample includes further DNA sequences coding for the same CDR3. The V call is TRBV5-1, the J call TRBJ2-3; D is perhaps TRBD1 (6 bases). The CDR3 length is 13 residues. Germline CDR1 SGHRS, CDR2 YFSETQ. V lost 2 bases and J 4 bases, leaving 8 bases between the germline ends. CDR3 nucleotides: TGCGCCAGCAGCTTCCCAGGGGCAGATACGCAGTATTTT. Protein: CASSFPGADTQYF.

J is TRBJ1-2 and V is TRBV29-1; D may be TRBD1 (6 bases). Trimming stripped 7 bases from V and 4 bases from J, with 19 bases between. The CDR3 has 14 residues. Germline V gene data show CDR1 as SQVTM and CDR2 as ANQGSEA. CDR3 residues: CSANEGVPSYGYTF. CDR3 in DNA: TGCAGCGCTAATGAGGGGGTCCCGAGCTATGGCTACACCTTC. The full variable domain, rest sourced from reference TRBV29-1 and TRBJ1-2, is SAVISQKPSRDICQRGTSLTIQCQVDSQVTMMFWYRQQPGQSLTLIATANQGSEATYESGFVIDKFPISRPNLTFSTLTVSNMSPEDSSIYLCSANEGVPSYGYTFGSGTRLTVV.

This chain links TRBV28 with TRBJ2-7; 8 bases fit TRBD1. The CDR3 length is 14 residues. V was clipped by 5 bases and J by 4 bases; unmatched bases: 7. CDR1 MDHEN and CDR2 SYDVKM come from the germline V gene. The CDR3 DNA follows: TGTGCCAGCAGTCGGACAGGGCCGACTTACGAGCAGTACTTC. This gives the protein CASSRTGPTYEQYF. The full variable domain, rest sourced from reference TRBV28 and TRBJ2-7, is DVKVTQSSRYLVKRTGEKVFLECVQDMDHENMFWYRQDPGLGLRLIYFSYDVKMKEKGDIPEGYSVSREKKERFSLILESASTNQTSMYLCASSRTGPTYEQYFGPGTRLTVT.

The genes are TRBV28 and TRBJ2-7, with 8 positions matching TRBD2. V shed 8 bases, J shed 5 bases, and the junction held 8 bases outside the gene matches. The CDR3 is made up of 13 amino acids. Germline values: CDR1 MDHEN, CDR2 SYDVKM. For the CDR3, the DNA is TGTGCCAGCGGGGGGTTTAGCGGGAACGAGCAGTACTTC. This gives the protein CASGGFSGNEQYF.

Details on this clone: Other DNA sequences from this sample encode an identical CDR3 as well. J is TRBJ1-5 and V is TRBV27; D remains unclear. Looked up from germline, CDR1 is MNHEY and CDR2 is SMNVEV (reference sequence). The CDR3 spans 15 residues. V lost 0 bases, J lost 0 bases, and 6 bases lay in between. CDR3 sequence reads: CASSLSVYSNQPQHF. The CDR3 DNA follows: TGTGCCAGCAGTTTATCAGTTTATAGCAATCAGCCCCAGCATTTT.